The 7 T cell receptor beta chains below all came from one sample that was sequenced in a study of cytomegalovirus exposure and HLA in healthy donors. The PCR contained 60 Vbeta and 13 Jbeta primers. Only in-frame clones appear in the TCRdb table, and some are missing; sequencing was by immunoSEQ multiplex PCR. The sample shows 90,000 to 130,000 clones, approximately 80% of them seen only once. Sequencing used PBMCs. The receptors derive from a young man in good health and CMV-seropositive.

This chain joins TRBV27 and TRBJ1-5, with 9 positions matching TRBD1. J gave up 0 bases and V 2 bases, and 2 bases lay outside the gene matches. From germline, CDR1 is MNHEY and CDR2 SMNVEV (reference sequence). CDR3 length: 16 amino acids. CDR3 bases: TGTGCCAGCAGTTTAGGGACAGGGAATAGCAATCAGCCCCAGCATTTT. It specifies CASSLGTGNSNQPQHF.

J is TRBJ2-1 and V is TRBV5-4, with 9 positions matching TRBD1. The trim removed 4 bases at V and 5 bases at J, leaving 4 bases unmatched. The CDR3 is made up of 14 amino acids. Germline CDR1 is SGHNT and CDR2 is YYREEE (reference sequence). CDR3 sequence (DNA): TGTGCCAGCAGCGGGGACAGGGTACACAATGAGCAGTTCTTC. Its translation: CASSGDRVHNEQFF.

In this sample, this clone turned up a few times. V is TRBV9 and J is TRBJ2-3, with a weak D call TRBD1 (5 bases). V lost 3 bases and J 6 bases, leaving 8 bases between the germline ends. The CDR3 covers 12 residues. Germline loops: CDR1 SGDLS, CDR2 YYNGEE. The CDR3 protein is CASSEQDDTQYF. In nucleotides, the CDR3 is TGTGCCAGCAGCGAACAGGACGATACGCAGTATTTT.

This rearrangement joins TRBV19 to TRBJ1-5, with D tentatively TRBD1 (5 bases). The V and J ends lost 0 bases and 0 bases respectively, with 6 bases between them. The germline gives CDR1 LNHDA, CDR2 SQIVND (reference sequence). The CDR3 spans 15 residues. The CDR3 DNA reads TGTGCCAGTAGTATAGACAGGGCTAGCAATCAGCCCCAGCATTTT. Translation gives CASSIDRASNQPQHF.

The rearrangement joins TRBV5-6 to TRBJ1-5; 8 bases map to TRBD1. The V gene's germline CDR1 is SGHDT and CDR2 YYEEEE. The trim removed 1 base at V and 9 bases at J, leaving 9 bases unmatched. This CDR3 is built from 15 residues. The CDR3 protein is CASSLSGTGESPQHF. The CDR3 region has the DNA TGTGCCAGCAGCTTGTCGGGGACAGGCGAATCGCCCCAGCATTTT.

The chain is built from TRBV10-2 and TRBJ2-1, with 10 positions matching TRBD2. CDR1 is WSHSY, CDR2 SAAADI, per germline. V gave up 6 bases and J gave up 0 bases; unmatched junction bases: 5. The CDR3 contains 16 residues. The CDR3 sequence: CASRSASGSSYNEQFF. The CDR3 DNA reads TGCGCCAGCAGGAGCGCTAGCGGGAGCTCCTACAATGAGCAGTTCTTC.

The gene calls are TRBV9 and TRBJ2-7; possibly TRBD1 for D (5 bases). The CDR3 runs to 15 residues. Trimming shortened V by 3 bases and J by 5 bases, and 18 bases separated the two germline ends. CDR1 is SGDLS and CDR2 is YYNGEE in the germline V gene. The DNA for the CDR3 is TGTGCCAGCAGCGCGTTACTGACAGCACCCCACGAGCAGTACGTC. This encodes CASSALLTAPHEQYV.